This paragraph reports one T cell receptor beta chain. Clones were read by immunoSEQ multiplex PCR, and TCRdb kept only the in-frame ones, dropping some. The sample gives hundreds of thousands of clones, more than 70% of which show up once; over 1.3% is in the top ten. This sample was taken from a study of Ad26.COV2.S vaccination and SARS-CoV-2 variants. CDR3 length equals 15 residues. V lost 5 bases to trimming and J lost 2 bases; unmatched junction nucleotides: 6. Germline loops: CDR1 SEHNR, CDR2 FQNEAQ (reference sequence). The treatment here: about 20 received Ad26.COV2.S at low or high dose, single or two shots; roughly five received placebo; per-sample allocation not given. Sampling occurred on day 63 after the first vaccine or placebo injection.

The source is a person between 18 and 65 years old who received the Ad26.COV2.S COVID-19 vaccine or a placebo. Sequenced here: peripheral blood, sampled in a trial of Ad26.COV2.S vaccine versus placebo. The chain uses TRBV7-9 and TRBJ2-3; the match to TRBD2 covers 8 bases. The CDR3 DNA is TGTGCCAGCAGCAAATTAGCGGGACCCACAGATACGCAGTATTTT. Translated, it gives CASSKLAGPTDTQYF.